This T cell receptor beta chain derives from a study of shared clonotypes between healthy human individuals. The V gene's germline CDR1 is SGHTA and CDR2 FQGTGA. V lost 3 bases and J 8 bases, leaving 17 bases between the germline ends. The CDR3 contains 15 residues. Splitting of CD4+ cells produced CD45RA+ naive and CD45RA-negative memory subsets. It was 200 ng DNA, about 30,000 T cell genomes, that sorted-subset replicate PCRs used. This table comes from immunoSEQ multiplex PCR, and its TCRdb copy is limited to in-frame clones, with some not included. The top ten hold roughly 1.2% of the sample, which has approximately 1,500,000 clones, more than 95% seen once.

The sequenced sample consisted of naive CD4+ T cells sorted from blood. Subset indicated: CD45RA+ positively selected. This TCR was recovered from a man aged 30 to 39 in good health. This chain joins TRBV7-3 and TRBJ2-1; TRBD1 or TRBD2 may be the D gene (5 bases each). The CDR3 coding sequence is TGTGCCAGCAGCTTTCGGGGCGGTTTACCCGATGAGCAGTTCTTC. It yields the protein CASSFRGGLPDEQFF.